This entry features one T cell receptor beta chain sequence. Its antigen is unidentified. Template switching, a step in the protocol, added a universal primer site, and cDNA carried unique molecular identifiers. MiXCR was run by TCRdb on the 5' RACE reads, yielding one entry per CDR3 protein. Of 1.5 million to 2 million distinct CDR3 sequences in the sample, under 35% were seen once. This sample is part of a study of identical twins. Findings of the study overall: A partial confounding effect on zero-insertion analyses could come from invariant MAIT and iNKT cells.

CDR3 length: 17 amino acids. Trimming removed 1 base at V and 4 bases at J, with 17 bases between. The germline V gene encodes CDR1 SGHVS and CDR2 FNYEAQ. Sample: cord blood. The TCR comes from a newborn girl in good health. The chain has TRBV7-6 and TRBJ1-3; possibly TRBD1 for D (5 bases). The CDR3 sequence is CASSLEADRGSGNTIYF. For the CDR3, the DNA is TGTGCCAGCAGCTTAGAGGCGGACCGGGGGTCCGGAAACACCATATATTTT. Looking up the rest from reference TRBV7-6 and TRBJ1-3 gives the full variable domain: GAGVSQSPRYKVTKRGQDVALRCDPISGHVSLYWYRQALGQGPEFLTYFNYEAQQDKSGLPNDRFSAERPEGSISTLTIQRTEQRDSAMYRCASSLEADRGSGNTIYFGEGSWLTVV.